A selection of T cell receptor beta chains follows, all from one sample in a study of shared clonotypes between healthy human individuals. TCRdb keeps only in-frame clones here, not all; method: immunoSEQ multiplex PCR. This table holds around 2.5 million clones, approximately 93% found once. The sequenced material came from naive CD4+ T cells from PBMCs. These receptors were collected from a man between 18 and 35 years old in good health. Some clones in this sample may be carry-over from other donors' samples. Each CDR3 is given with its conserved first and last residue. D genes are given only for firm matches. The size field is filled for only some rows; it gives once, few, many or a size class.

V	J	D	length	size	DNA	CDR3
TRBV11-2	TRBJ2-1	TRBD2	17	-	TGTGCCAGCAGCCCCCAACCTAGCGGGAGCTCCTACAATGAGCAGTTCTTC	CASSPQPSGSSYNEQFF
TRBV28	TRBJ2-6	-	15	-	TGTGCCAGCATACCCAGCCTCTCTGGGGCCAACGTCCTGACTTTC	CASIPSLSGANVLTF
TRBV28	TRBJ2-2	-	16	-	TGTGCCAGCAGTTTATGGGGGGGAGCTAACACCGGGGAGCTGTTTTTT	CASSLWGGANTGELFF
TRBV6-6	TRBJ1-2	-	13	-	TGTGCCAGCAGTTCCGGGACGAACTATGGCTACACCTTC	CASSSGTNYGYTF
TRBV7-9	TRBJ1-1	TRBD1	13	-	TGTGCCAGCAGCTTTCCAGGGGGCACTGAAGCTTTCTTT	CASSFPGGTEAFF
TRBV13	TRBJ2-7	TRBD2	15	-	TGTGCCAGCAGCCAAGCGGGGACGGAATCCTACGAGCAGTACTTC	CASSQAGTESYEQYF
TRBV5-1	TRBJ2-7	-	16	-	TGCGCCAGCAGCTTGGACCCACAGGGAACGAGCGGCCAGCAGTACTTC	CASSLDPQGTSGQQYF
TRBV7-8	TRBJ2-7	-	14	few	TGTGCCAGCAGCTCCCCTCTAGTTCCGTTTCGGCAGTACTTC	CASSSPLVPFRQYF
TRBV7-3	TRBJ2-3	-	13	-	TGTGCCAGCAGCTTACAGGGCCTTTCCACGCAGTATTTT	CASSLQGLSTQYF
TRBV28	TRBJ2-5	-	19	-	TGTGCCAGCTACGGACAGAACTTGTCTCATTCCCCGGGGCAAGAGACCCAGTACTTC	CASYGQNLSHSPGQETQYF
TRBV6-6	TRBJ2-1	TRBD2	16	-	TGTGCCAGCAGTTTGACTAGCGGGAGGCCCTACAATGAGCAGTTCTTC	CASSLTSGRPYNEQFF
TRBV28	TRBJ1-2	-	16	-	TGTGCCAGCAGTTTATTCCGGATCCAACCTAACTATGGCTACACCTTC	CASSLFRIQPNYGYTF
TRBV5-1	TRBJ1-1	TRBD1	13	-	TGCGCCAGCAGCATACGACAGGGGGCTGAAGCTTTCTTT	CASSIRQGAEAFF
TRBV11-3	TRBJ1-1	-	13	-	TGTGCCAGCAGCTTATATCCGTATACTGAAGCTTTCTTT	CASSLYPYTEAFF
TRBV5-1	TRBJ1-2	-	16	-	TGCGCAAGCAATATCAATCCGGGGGCGTGGGACTATGGCTACACCTTC	CASNINPGAWDYGYTF
TRBV4-1	TRBJ1-2	-	18	-	TGCGCCAGCAGCCAAGTTCTCAGTACCATAAGTCTAGTCGATGGCTACACCTTC	CASSQVLSTISLVDGYTF
TRBV6-6	TRBJ1-2	-	12	-	TGTGCCAGCAGTTCTCGGTACTATGGCTACACCTTC	CASSSRYYGYTF
TRBV27	TRBJ2-7	TRBD1	13	-	TGTGCCAGCAGTCCCCGGGACAGTACCTTGCAGTACTTC	CASSPRDSTLQYF
TRBV23-1	TRBJ2-7	-	16	-	TGCGCCAGCAGTCTTAGGCGGGGGCTTTACTCCTACGAGCAGTACTTC	CASSLRRGLYSYEQYF
TRBV13	TRBJ2-1	-	16	-	TGTGCCAGCAGCTCCCAAGCGCTATGGTCCTACAATGAGCAGTTCTTC	CASSSQALWSYNEQFF
TRBV29-1	TRBJ1-3	-	13	-	TGCAGCGGACAAGAACAGGGAGGAAACACCATATATTTT	CSGQEQGGNTIYF
TRBV18	TRBJ2-7	TRBD1	17	-	TGTGCCAGCTCACCACCGACGGCAGGGGGCAATCGCGACGAGCAGTACTTC	CASSPPTAGGNRDEQYF
TRBV19	TRBJ2-1	-	15	-	TGTGCCAGTAGTAGGGGCAGACACTCCTACAATGAGCAGTTCTTC	CASSRGRHSYNEQFF
TRBV5-6	TRBJ1-2	-	14	-	TGTGCCAGCAGCTTGGGTGGGGGAGCCTATGGCTACACCTTC	CASSLGGGAYGYTF
TRBV28	TRBJ1-5	TRBD1	14	few	TGTGCCAGCAGGCAGGGGGCCGGCAATCAGCCCCAGCATTTT	CASRQGAGNQPQHF
TRBV6-5	TRBJ1-5	-	15	-	TGTGCCAGCAGTCAAGGACGGTATAGCAATCAGCCCCAGCATTTT	CASSQGRYSNQPQHF
TRBV11-2	TRBJ2-5	TRBD1	13	once	TGTGCCAGCAGTGGACAGGGTTTTGAGACCCAGTACTTC	CASSGQGFETQYF
TRBV7-3	TRBJ2-2	TRBD2	16	once	TGTGCCAGCAGCTTAATCGCGGGAGTTCCCACCGGGGAGCTGTTTTTT	CASSLIAGVPTGELFF
TRBV9	TRBJ1-1	-	14	few	TGTGCCAGCAGCGTAGTTATCCAAGGCACTGAAGCTTTCTTT	CASSVVIQGTEAFF
TRBV18	TRBJ1-1	-	11	-	TGTGCCAGCTCTATGAACACTGAAGCTTTCTTT	CASSMNTEAFF
TRBV5-6	TRBJ1-1	-	18	-	TGTGCCAGCAGCTCCCTTGTTGAGGGGCGGACAATGAACACTGAAGCTTTCTTT	CASSSLVEGRTMNTEAFF
TRBV28	TRBJ1-2	-	12	-	TGTGCCAGCTCTGGACAGATCTATGGCTACACCTTC	CASSGQIYGYTF
TRBV23-1	TRBJ1-4	-	15	-	TGCGCCAGCAGTCAATCAGCCGAAGCTAATGAAAAACTGTTTTTT	CASSQSAEANEKLFF
TRBV30	TRBJ1-2	TRBD1	13	-	TGTGCCTGGAGTCCCGACAGGGGCTATGGCTACACCTTC	CAWSPDRGYGYTF
TRBV5-8	TRBJ2-2	-	15	-	TGTGCCAGCAGCTTCTTGGGCATAAACACCGGGGAGCTGTTTTTT	CASSFLGINTGELFF
TRBV6-5	TRBJ2-2	-	12	-	TGTGCCAGCAGTTACTCCGACGGGGAGCTGTTTTTT	CASSYSDGELFF
TRBV19	TRBJ2-3	-	16	-	TGTGCCAGTAGTATCGAGGGCCTCTTATCCGGAGATACGCAGTATTTT	CASSIEGLLSGDTQYF
TRBV6-1	TRBJ2-3	-	14	-	TGTGCCAGCAGTGTACGGGCCCAAGCAGATACGCAGTATTTT	CASSVRAQADTQYF
TRBV28	TRBJ1-1	-	13	-	TGTGCCAGCAGTTTACTCGACGGGACTGAAGCTTTCTTT	CASSLLDGTEAFF
TRBV5-6	TRBJ1-1	-	14	-	TGTGCCAGCAGCTTGAGAGGGGGAGACACTGAAGCTTTCTTT	CASSLRGGDTEAFF
TRBV5-4	TRBJ2-1	-	15	-	TGTGCCAGCAGCTTGGCGTCCGGGGCCTACAATGAGCAGTTCTTC	CASSLASGAYNEQFF
TRBV15	TRBJ2-5	-	13	once	TGTGCCACCAGCAGAGGACAGCAAGAGACCCAGTACTTC	CATSRGQQETQYF
TRBV14	TRBJ1-5	-	17	-	TGTGCCAGCAGCCAAGACATAATTTTGGTAGACAATCAGCCCCAGCATTTT	CASSQDIILVDNQPQHF
TRBV18	TRBJ1-4	TRBD1	16	-	TGTGCCAGCTCACCCCGGGACAGTGCAACTAATGAAAAACTGTTTTTT	CASSPRDSATNEKLFF
TRBV7-9	TRBJ2-3	-	14	-	TGTGCCAGCAGCTTAGGGTCAGCCACAGATACGCAGTATTTT	CASSLGSATDTQYF
TRBV15	TRBJ2-4	-	15	-	TGTGCCACCAGCAGTAGCGGCACGGCCAAAAACATTCAGTACTTC	CATSSSGTAKNIQYF
TRBV15	TRBJ1-2	TRBD1	15	-	TGTGCCACCAGCAGAGGCAGGGGGCAGCACTATGGCTACACCTTC	CATSRGRGQHYGYTF
TRBV5-6	TRBJ1-1	TRBD1	13	-	TGTGCCAGCAGCGTCGACAGGGCCTCCGGAGCTTTCTTT	CASSVDRASGAFF
TRBV18	TRBJ2-5	-	15	-	TGTGCCAGCTCACCACCTGCCGGGTACCAAGAGACCCAGTACTTC	CASSPPAGYQETQYF
TRBV29-1	TRBJ1-1	-	13	-	TGCAGCGTCCTACCCGCCCCCGAAACTGAAGCTTTCTTT	CSVLPAPETEAFF
TRBV5-6	TRBJ1-6	-	13	-	TGTGCCAGCAGCTTGGGGGTTAGTTCACCCCTCCACTTT	CASSLGVSSPLHF
TRBV11-3	TRBJ2-7	TRBD2	15	-	TGTGCCAGCAGCGGTGGGACTACTTCCGACTACGAGCAGTACTTC	CASSGGTTSDYEQYF